A single T cell receptor (beta chain) is shown here with its context. Antigen unknown. Germline loops: CDR1 SQVTM, CDR2 ANQGSEA. The CDR3 contains 13 residues. V shed 5 bases, J shed 7 bases, and the junction held 6 bases outside the gene matches. The data belong to a study of STAT5B mutations in CD4+ large granular lymphocyte leukemia. Points from the study as a whole: Main leukemic clonotypes were patient-specific, but roughly 25% appeared at low frequency elsewhere.

The protocol was immunoSEQ multiplex PCR, while the TCRdb copy is restricted to in-frame clones and leaves out a portion. Among about 46,000 clones listed, about 80% were seen once. The chain recombines TRBV29-1 with TRBJ2-2; 8 nucleotides line up with TRBD1. This sequence originates from a human donor in good health. Source material: CD4+ T cells from blood buffy coats. CDR3: CSVITTGVGELFF. CDR3 DNA: TGCAGCGTTATTACGACAGGGGTCGGGGAGCTGTTTTTT.